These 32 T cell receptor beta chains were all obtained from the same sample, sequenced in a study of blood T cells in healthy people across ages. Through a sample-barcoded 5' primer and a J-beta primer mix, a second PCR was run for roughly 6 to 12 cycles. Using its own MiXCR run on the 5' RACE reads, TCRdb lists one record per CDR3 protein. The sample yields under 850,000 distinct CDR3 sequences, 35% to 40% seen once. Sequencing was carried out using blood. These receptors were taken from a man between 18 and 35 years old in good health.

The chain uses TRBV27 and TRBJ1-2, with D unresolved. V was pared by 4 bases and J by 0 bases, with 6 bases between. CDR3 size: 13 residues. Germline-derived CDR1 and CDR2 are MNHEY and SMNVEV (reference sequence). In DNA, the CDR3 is TGTGCCAGCAGTTCCTCTCCTAACTATGGCTACACCTTC. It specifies CASSSSPNYGYTF.

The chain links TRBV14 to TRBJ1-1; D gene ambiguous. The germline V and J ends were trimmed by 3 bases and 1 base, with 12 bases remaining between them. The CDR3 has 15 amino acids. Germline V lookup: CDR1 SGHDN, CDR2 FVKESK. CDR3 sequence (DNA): TGTGCCAGCAGCCACCGGCTGAGTCCGAACACTGAAGCTTTCTTT. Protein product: CASSHRLSPNTEAFF.

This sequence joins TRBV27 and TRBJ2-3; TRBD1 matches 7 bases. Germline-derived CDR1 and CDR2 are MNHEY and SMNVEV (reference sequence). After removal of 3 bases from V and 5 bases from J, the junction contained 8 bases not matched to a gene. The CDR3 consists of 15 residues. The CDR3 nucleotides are TGTGCCAGCAGTTTCCTACAGGGGCCTGGAGATACGCAGTATTTT. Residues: CASSFLQGPGDTQYF.

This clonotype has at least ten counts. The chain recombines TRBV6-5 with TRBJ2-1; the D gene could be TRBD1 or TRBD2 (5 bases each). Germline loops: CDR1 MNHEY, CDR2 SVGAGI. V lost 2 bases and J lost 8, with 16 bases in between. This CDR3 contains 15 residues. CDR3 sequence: CASSYTGTITDEQFF. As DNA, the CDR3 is TGTGCCAGCAGTTACACCGGGACGATTACGGATGAGCAGTTCTTC.

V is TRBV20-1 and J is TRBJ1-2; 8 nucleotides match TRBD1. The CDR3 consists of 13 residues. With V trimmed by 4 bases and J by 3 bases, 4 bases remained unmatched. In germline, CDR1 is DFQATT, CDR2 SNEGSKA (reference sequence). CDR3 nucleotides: TGCAGTGCTACGACAGGGGTTGACTATGGCTACACCTTC. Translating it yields CSATTGVDYGYTF.

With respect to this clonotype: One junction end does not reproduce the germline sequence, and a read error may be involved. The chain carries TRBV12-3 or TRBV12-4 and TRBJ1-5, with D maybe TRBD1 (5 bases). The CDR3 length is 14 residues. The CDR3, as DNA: TGTGCCAGCAATTTAGGGGAGAACAATCAGCCCCAGCATTTT. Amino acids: CASNLGENNQPQHF.

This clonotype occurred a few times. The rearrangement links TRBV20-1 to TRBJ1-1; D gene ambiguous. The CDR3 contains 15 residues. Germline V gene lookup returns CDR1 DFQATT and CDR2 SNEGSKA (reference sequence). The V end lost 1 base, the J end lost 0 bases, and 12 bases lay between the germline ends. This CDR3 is CSARGGGQVNTEAFF. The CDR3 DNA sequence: TGCAGTGCTAGAGGCGGAGGCCAGGTGAACACTGAAGCTTTCTTT.

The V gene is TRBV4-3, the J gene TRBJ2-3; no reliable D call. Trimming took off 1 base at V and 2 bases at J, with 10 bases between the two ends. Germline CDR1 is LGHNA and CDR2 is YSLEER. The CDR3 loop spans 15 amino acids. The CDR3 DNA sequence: TGCGCCAGCAGCCAAGGTCCAGTGGACACAGATACGCAGTATTTT. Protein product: CASSQGPVDTDTQYF.

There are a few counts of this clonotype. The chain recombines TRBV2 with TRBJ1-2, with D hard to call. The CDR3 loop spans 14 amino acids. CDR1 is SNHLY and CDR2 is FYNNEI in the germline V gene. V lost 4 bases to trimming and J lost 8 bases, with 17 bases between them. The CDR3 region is CASSASHESGGYTF. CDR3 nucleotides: TGTGCCAGCAGTGCCTCCCACGAGAGCGGGGGCTACACCTTC.

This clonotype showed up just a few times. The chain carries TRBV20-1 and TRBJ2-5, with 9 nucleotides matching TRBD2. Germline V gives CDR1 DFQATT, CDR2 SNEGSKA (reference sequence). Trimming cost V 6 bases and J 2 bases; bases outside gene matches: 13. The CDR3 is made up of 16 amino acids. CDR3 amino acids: CSAGISAGGPQETQYF. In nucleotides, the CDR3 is TGCAGTGCGGGCATTTCGGCGGGGGGGCCTCAAGAGACCCAGTACTTC.

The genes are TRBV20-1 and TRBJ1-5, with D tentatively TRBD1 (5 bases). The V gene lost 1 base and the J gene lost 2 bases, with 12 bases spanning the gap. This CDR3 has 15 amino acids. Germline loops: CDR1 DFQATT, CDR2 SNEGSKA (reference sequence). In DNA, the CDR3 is TGCAGTGCTAGAGCTGGGGGAACAGGCAATCAGCCCCAGCATTTT. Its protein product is CSARAGGTGNQPQHF.

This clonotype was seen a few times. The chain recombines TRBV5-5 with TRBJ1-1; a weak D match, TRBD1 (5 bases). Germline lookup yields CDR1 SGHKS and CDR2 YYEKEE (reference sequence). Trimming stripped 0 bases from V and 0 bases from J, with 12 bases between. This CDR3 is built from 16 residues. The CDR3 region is CASSLVPGQVNTEAFF. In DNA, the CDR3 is TGTGCCAGCAGCTTGGTTCCAGGACAAGTGAACACTGAAGCTTTCTTT.

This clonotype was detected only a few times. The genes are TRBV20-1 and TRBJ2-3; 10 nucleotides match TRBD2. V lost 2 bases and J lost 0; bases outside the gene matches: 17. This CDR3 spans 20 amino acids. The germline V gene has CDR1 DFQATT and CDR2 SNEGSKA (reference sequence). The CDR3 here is CSARSLAGDSYPRSTDTQYF. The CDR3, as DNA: TGCAGTGCTAGAAGTCTAGCGGGGGACTCATATCCTCGTAGCACAGATACGCAGTATTTT.

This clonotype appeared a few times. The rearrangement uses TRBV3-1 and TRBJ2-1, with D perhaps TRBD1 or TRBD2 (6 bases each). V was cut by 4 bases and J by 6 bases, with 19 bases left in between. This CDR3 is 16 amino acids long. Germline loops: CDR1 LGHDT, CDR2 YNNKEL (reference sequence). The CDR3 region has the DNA TGTGCCAGCAGCCCCCGAAATGGGGGGCCAGTCAATGAGCAGTTCTTC. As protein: CASSPRNGGPVNEQFF.

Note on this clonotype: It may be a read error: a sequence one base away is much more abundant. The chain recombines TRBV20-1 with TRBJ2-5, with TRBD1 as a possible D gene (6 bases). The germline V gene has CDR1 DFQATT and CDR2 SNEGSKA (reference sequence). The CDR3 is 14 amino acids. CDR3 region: CSTPQAGEPDEQYF. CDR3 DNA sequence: TGCAGCACCCCGCAAGCAGGGGAGCCGGATGAGCAGTACTTC.

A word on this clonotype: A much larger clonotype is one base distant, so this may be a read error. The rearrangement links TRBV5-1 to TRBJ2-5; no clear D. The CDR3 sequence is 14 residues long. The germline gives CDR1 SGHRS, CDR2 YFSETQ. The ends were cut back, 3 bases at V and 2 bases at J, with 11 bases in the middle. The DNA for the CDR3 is TGCGCCAGCAGCTCAGAGTGGTTTCAAGAGACCCAGTACTTC. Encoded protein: CASSSEWFQETQYF.

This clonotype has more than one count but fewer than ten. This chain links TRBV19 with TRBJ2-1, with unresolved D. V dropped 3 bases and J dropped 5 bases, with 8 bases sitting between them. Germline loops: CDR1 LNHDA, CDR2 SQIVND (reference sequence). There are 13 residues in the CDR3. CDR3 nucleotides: TGTGCCAGTAGTATGTGGAGAGACAATGAGCAGTTCTTC. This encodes CASSMWRDNEQFF.

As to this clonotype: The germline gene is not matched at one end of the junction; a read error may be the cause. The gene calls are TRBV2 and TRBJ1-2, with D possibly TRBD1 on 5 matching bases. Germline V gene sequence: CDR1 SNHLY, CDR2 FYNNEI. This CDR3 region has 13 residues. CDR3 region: CASSVRRDYGYIF. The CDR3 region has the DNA TGTGCCAGCAGTGTGAGACGGGACTATGGCTACATCTTC.

The CDR3 protein is CASSTTYTQYF. The CDR3 coding sequence is TGTGCCAGCTCGACCACCTATACGCAGTATTTT. J is TRBJ2-3 and V is TRBV12-3 or TRBV12-4; no definite D call. V lost 8 bases and J lost 7, with 10 bases in between. The CDR3 consists of 11 residues.

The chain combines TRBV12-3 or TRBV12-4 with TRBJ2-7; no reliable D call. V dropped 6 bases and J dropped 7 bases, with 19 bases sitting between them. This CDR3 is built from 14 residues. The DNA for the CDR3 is TGTGCCAGCAGCCGTGGGGTGTCTCGGAATGAGCAGTACTTC. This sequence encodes CASSRGVSRNEQYF.

DNA for the CDR3: TGTGCCAGCAGCTGGTGGGGGGGAGAGCAGTACTTC. Its protein is CASSWWGGEQYF. V gene TRBV7-2 combines with J gene TRBJ2-4; 7 nucleotides line up with TRBD2. The CDR3 is made up of 12 amino acids. V was clipped by 4 bases and J by 13 bases; unmatched bases: 7. The germline V gene encodes CDR1 SGHTA and CDR2 FQGNSA.

CDR3 bases: TGCAGTGCTAAGATTACTAGCGGTTTCACCGAGCAGTTCTTC. It translates to CSAKITSGFTEQFF. The chain recombines TRBV20-1 with TRBJ2-1; 8 bases match TRBD2. J was trimmed by 10 bases and V by 4 bases; bases with no gene match: 12. The CDR3 has 14 residues. Germline V CDR1 and CDR2: DFQATT, SNEGSKA (reference sequence).

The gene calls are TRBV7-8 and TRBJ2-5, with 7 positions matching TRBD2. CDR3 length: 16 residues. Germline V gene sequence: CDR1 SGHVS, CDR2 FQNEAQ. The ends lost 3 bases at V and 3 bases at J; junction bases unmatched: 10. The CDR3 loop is CASSFTGTTVKETQYF. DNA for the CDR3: TGTGCCAGCAGCTTCACCGGGACTACAGTTAAAGAGACCCAGTACTTC.

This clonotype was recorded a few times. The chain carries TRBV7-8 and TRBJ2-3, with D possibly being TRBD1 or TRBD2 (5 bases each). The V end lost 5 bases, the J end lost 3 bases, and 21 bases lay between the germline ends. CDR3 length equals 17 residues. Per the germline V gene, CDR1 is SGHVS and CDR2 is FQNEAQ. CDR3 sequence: CASSLGRGASRTDTQYF. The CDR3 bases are TGTGCCAGCAGCCTCGGCCGAGGGGCCTCCCGGACAGATACGCAGTATTTT.

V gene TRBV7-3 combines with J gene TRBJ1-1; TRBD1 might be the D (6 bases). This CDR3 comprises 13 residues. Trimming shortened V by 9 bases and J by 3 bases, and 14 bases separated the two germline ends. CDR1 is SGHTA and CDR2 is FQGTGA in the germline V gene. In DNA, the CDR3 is TGTGCCAGGCCGACAGAGGGGGACACTGAAGCTTTCTTT. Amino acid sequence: CARPTEGDTEAFF.

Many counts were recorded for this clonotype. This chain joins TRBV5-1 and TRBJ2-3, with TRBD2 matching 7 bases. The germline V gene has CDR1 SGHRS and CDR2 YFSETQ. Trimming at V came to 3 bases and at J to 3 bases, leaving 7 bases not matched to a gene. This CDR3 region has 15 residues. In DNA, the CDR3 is TGCGCCAGCAGCTCGACTAGCTTGAGTACAGATACGCAGTATTTT. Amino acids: CASSSTSLSTDTQYF.

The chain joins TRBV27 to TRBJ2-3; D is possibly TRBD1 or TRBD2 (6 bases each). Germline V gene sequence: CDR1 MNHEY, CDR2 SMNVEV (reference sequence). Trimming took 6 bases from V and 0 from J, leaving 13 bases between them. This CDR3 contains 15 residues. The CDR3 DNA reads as TGTGCCAGCAGCCGTAGGGGGGTGAGCACAGATACGCAGTATTTT. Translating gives CASSRRGVSTDTQYF.

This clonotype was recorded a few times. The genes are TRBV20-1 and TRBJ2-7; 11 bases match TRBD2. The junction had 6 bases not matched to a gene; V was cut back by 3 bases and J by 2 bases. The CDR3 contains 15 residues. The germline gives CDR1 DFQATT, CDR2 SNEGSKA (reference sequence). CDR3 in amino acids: CSASGLAGLTYEQYF. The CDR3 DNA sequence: TGCAGTGCTAGTGGACTAGCGGGCCTGACCTACGAGCAGTACTTC.

The CDR3 loop is CASSPGTPQRKFF. CDR3 nucleotide sequence: TGTGCCAGCAGTCCCGGGACTCCACAGCGCAAGTTCTTC. V gene TRBV12-3 or TRBV12-4 combines with J gene TRBJ2-1; tentative D call: TRBD2 (6 bases). Trimming removed 5 bases at V and 14 bases at J, with 19 bases between. The CDR3 runs to 13 residues.

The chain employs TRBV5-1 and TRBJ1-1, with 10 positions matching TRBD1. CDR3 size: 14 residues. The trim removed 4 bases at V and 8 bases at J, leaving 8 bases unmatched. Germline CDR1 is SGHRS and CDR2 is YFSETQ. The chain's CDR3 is CASSIAGQGFEAFF. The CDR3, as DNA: TGCGCCAGCAGCATTGCGGGACAGGGGTTCGAAGCTTTCTTT.

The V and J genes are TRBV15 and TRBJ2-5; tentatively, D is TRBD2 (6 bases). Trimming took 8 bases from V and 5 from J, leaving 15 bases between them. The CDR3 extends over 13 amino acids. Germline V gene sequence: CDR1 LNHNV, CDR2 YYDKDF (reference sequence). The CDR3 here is CATSEGNRETQYF. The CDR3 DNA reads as TGTGCCACCTCGGAGGGGAACCGCGAGACCCAGTACTTC. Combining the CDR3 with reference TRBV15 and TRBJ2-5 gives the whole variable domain DAMVIQNPRYQVTQFGKPVTLSCSQTLNHNVMYWYQQKSSQAPKLLFHYYDKDFNNEADTPDNFQSRRPNTSFCFLDIRSPGLGDTAMYLCATSEGNRETQYFGPGTRLLVL.

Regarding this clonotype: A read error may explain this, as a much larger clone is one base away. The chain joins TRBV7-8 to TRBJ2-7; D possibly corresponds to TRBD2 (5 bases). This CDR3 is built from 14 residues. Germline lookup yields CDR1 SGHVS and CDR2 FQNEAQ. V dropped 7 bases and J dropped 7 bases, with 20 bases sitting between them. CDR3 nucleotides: TGTGCCAGCAAGCCCCGAGGGCTTCGGAATGAGCAGTACTTC. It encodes CASKPRGLRNEQYF.